Sequencing of this T cell receptor (beta chain) was carried out in a study of cytomegalovirus exposure and HLA in healthy donors. Study results and limitations: Specificity for CMV antigens was confirmed in vitro for a few of the CMV-associated chains. Across all donors, roughly uniform sequencing depth was an assumption of the presence/absence analyses.

PCR primers comprised 60 Vbeta and 13 Jbeta primers. Sequenced by immunoSEQ multiplex PCR; TCRdb stores in-frame clones only, minus some. Of 150,000 to 200,000 clones listed, over 60% are singletons. V gave up 2 bases and J gave up 0 bases, with 3 bases separating them. CDR1 MDHEN and CDR2 SYDVKM come from the germline V gene. The CDR3 extends over 13 amino acids. Of note for this clone: Antigen unknown.

The sample taken for sequencing was PBMCs. The chain uses TRBV28 and TRBJ2-3; D not resolved. This TCR was sampled from a woman between 50 and 59 years old in good health and CMV-seropositive. The CDR3 DNA follows: TGTGCCAGCAGTTTAACTAGCACAGATACGCAGTATTTT. Protein sequence: CASSLTSTDTQYF. The entire variable domain, with the rest obtained from reference TRBV28 and TRBJ2-3, is as follows: DVKVTQSSRYLVKRTGEKVFLECVQDMDHENMFWYRQDPGLGLRLIYFSYDVKMKEKGDIPEGYSVSREKKERFSLILESASTNQTSMYLCASSLTSTDTQYFGPGTRLTVL.